This TCR beta chain was observed in a study of a mutant IDH1 vaccine in newly diagnosed glioma. The wider study: Males made up approximately 60% and females about 40% of treated patients, whose mean age was 40.4 years. Patients' prior therapy spanned radiotherapy, temozolomide, or both; most underwent both. Study-wide results and caveats: Immune responses induced by vaccination arose in 93.3% of the patients. Pseudoprogression seemed unlinked to shifts in top peripheral T cell clonotypes.

The germline CDR1 and CDR2 sequences are ENHRY and SYGVKD. J was trimmed by 4 bases and V by 10 bases; bases with no gene match: 6. This CDR3 region has 14 residues. Notes on this clone: Its antigen is unidentified.

Sequencing used immunoSEQ multiplex PCR; TCRdb keeps in-frame clones, though not all of them. The sample records approximately 70,000 clones, about four fifths being singletons. Indicated time point: baseline, week 1 (first vaccination visit). Sample treatment: pre-vaccination baseline after standard-of-care therapy. This chain connects TRBV10-3 to TRBJ2-2; 10 positions agree with TRBD1. The receptor was derived from a man between 50 and 59 years old with glioma. The specimen was PBMCs, collected from a glioma patient treated with radiotherapy, temozolomide or both. CDR3 bases: TGTGCCAGTGACAGGGGGCTGGGCACCGGGGAGCTGTTTTTT. Amino acid sequence: CASDRGLGTGELFF.